These 15 T cell receptor beta chains originate from one sample sequenced in a study of CD8+ T cells in alopecia areata. Treatment reported: oral pan-JAK inhibitor, 5-10 mg twice daily. Extraction of RNA preceded its reverse transcription into cDNA, which served as the sequencing template. Sequencing was performed with immunoSEQ multiplex PCR; in TCRdb, only in-frame clones are kept and a portion is missing. This sample carries 130,000 or so clones, 86% of them seen once, and the ten largest clones take about 12%. The source was CD8+ T cells sorted from blood, collected at week 4, from a patient treated with tofacitinib. The receptor source for this set is a human donor with alopecia areata.

V is TRBV7-6 and J is TRBJ2-1, with 10 bases lining up with TRBD2. Trimming at V came to 4 bases and at J to 7 bases, leaving 10 bases not matched to a gene. In germline, CDR1 is SGHVS, CDR2 FNYEAQ. This CDR3 comprises 16 residues. The CDR3 spells CASSSTLAGRGNEQFF. In nucleotides, the CDR3 is TGTGCCAGCAGCTCGACACTAGCGGGGAGGGGTAATGAGCAGTTCTTC.

This sequence joins TRBV4-1 and TRBJ2-3; 9 bases match TRBD2. J was trimmed by 2 bases and V by 4 bases; bases with no gene match: 4. CDR1 and CDR2 from the germline V gene are MGHRA and YSYEKL. This CDR3 is built from 15 residues. The CDR3 spells CASSPTSGTTDTQYF. CDR3 nucleotide sequence: TGCGCCAGCAGCCCGACTAGCGGAACCACAGATACGCAGTATTTT.

In this sample, this clone turned up once. Other DNA sequences in this sample translate to the same CDR3. The CDR3 reads CASSRGNEQFF. In nucleotides, the CDR3 is TGCGCCAGCAGCCGCGGGAATGAGCAGTTCTTC. V is TRBV4-1 and J is TRBJ2-1; TRBD2 is a possible D gene (5 bases). The CDR3 is made up of 11 amino acids. In germline, CDR1 is MGHRA, CDR2 YSYEKL. V lost 4 bases, J lost 7 bases, and 5 bases lay in between.

V is TRBV6-5 and J is TRBJ2-3; possibly TRBD1 or TRBD2 for D (5 bases each). With 0 bases removed from V and 0 bases from J, the gap between germline ends came to 10 bases. The CDR3 extends over 16 amino acids. Germline V gives CDR1 MNHEY, CDR2 SVGAGI. DNA for the CDR3: TGTGCCAGCAGTTACTCTCCCTGGGACAGCACAGATACGCAGTATTTT. Translated, it gives CASSYSPWDSTDTQYF.

CDR3 DNA sequence: TGTGCCAGCAGCTTCGGGCCAATAGTTAGCAATCAGCCCCAGCATTTT. Protein sequence: CASSFGPIVSNQPQHF. The rearrangement joins TRBV5-6 to TRBJ1-5; no reliable D call. V lost 2 bases to trimming and J lost 0 bases, with 12 bases between them. The CDR3 contains 16 residues. The V gene's germline CDR1 is SGHDT and CDR2 YYEEEE.

This clone was observed a handful of times. The chain links TRBV9 to TRBJ1-2; unclear D gene. V lost 4 bases to trimming and J lost 10 bases, with 14 bases between them. Germline CDR1 reads SGDLS; CDR2 reads YYNGEE. CDR3 length: 12 amino acids. The CDR3: CASSSNTGVYTF. The CDR3 region has the DNA TGTGCCAGCAGCTCGAATACGGGAGTCTACACCTTC.

The gene calls are TRBV19 and TRBJ2-7; the D gene is possibly TRBD1 (6 bases). V dropped 5 bases and J dropped 4 bases, with 15 bases sitting between them. Per the germline V gene, CDR1 is LNHDA and CDR2 is SQIVND (reference sequence). This CDR3 is 14 amino acids long. This CDR3 reads CASSEGDHPYEQYF. DNA of the CDR3: TGTGCCAGTAGTGAGGGGGACCATCCATACGAGCAGTACTTC.

Only one count was recorded for this clone. The chain has TRBV19 and TRBJ2-1, with TRBD1 matching 8 bases. Trimming took 5 bases from V and 5 from J; bases not matched to a gene: 5. There are 14 residues in the CDR3. Per germline, CDR1 LNHDA and CDR2 SQIVND (reference sequence). CDR3 DNA: TGTGCCAGTAGTTGGGGACAGGAAAACAATGAGCAGTTCTTC. It is translated as CASSWGQENNEQFF.

This clone was found once. V and J are TRBV28 and TRBJ1-5; D is perhaps TRBD1 (6 bases). The V end lost 8 bases, the J end lost 4 bases, and 15 bases lay between the germline ends. The CDR3 is made up of 14 amino acids. The V gene's germline CDR1 is MDHEN and CDR2 SYDVKM. The DNA of the CDR3 is TGTGCCAGCCGACCACCGACAGGTAATCAGCCCCAGCATTTT. Its translation is CASRPPTGNQPQHF.

The V gene is TRBV5-1, the J gene TRBJ2-3; 10 positions agree with TRBD2. The length of the CDR3 is 15 residues. Per the germline V gene, CDR1 is SGHRS and CDR2 is YFSETQ. V trimming: 8 bases; J trimming: 2 bases; junction bases outside the gene matches: 8. CDR3 loop: CASTTSGFYTDTQYF. The CDR3 DNA is TGCGCCAGTACGACTAGCGGGTTCTACACAGATACGCAGTATTTT. Combining the CDR3 with reference TRBV5-1 and TRBJ2-3 gives the whole variable domain KAGVTQTPRYLIKTRGQQVTLSCSPISGHRSVSWYQQTPGQGLQFLFEYFSETQRNKGNFPGRFSGRQFSNSRSEMNVSTLELGDSALYLCASTTSGFYTDTQYFGPGTRLTVL.

The chain recombines TRBV7-8 with TRBJ2-5, with 7 bases that match TRBD1. The CDR3 sequence is 16 residues long. The trim removed 5 bases at V and 5 bases at J, leaving 14 bases unmatched. Germline V CDR1 and CDR2: SGHVS, FQNEAQ. The DNA of the CDR3 is TGTGCCAGCAGCGCCTCCGGGACAGACCCCACGGAGACCCAGTACTTC. This codes for CASSASGTDPTETQYF.

The chain has TRBV5-1 and TRBJ2-6; D possibly matches TRBD1 or TRBD2 (5 bases each). Germline V gene lookup returns CDR1 SGHRS and CDR2 YFSETQ. CDR3 length: 18 residues. Trimming pared 4 bases from V and 1 base from J, leaving 18 bases between. The CDR3 sequence: CASSASYGADSGANVLTF. DNA of the CDR3: TGCGCCAGCAGCGCGTCCTACGGGGCGGATTCTGGGGCCAACGTCCTGACTTTC.

This clone was recorded only once. The J gene is TRBJ2-4, the V gene TRBV25-1, with D hard to call. The germline CDR1 and CDR2 sequences are MGHDK and SYGVNS. The V end was cut by 11 bases, the J end by 4 bases, with 21 bases between. CDR3 length: 15 residues. The CDR3 protein is CALESGQVKKNIQYF. CDR3 DNA sequence: TGTGCCCTAGAGTCTGGCCAGGTGAAAAAAAACATTCAGTACTTC. Supplemented by reference TRBV25-1 and TRBJ2-4, the full variable domain reads EADIYQTPRYLVIGTGKKITLECSQTMGHDKMYWYQQDPGMELHLIHYSYGVNSTEKGDLSSESTVSRIRTEHFPLTLESARPSHTSQYLCALESGQVKKNIQYFGAGTRLSVL.

This chain joins TRBV29-1 and TRBJ2-3; possible D gene TRBD2, 5 bases. Germline V gene lookup returns CDR1 SQVTM and CDR2 ANQGSEA. The CDR3 loop spans 12 amino acids. The CDR3 here is CTSITGTDTQYF. CDR3 coding DNA: TGCACTAGCATAACGGGTACAGATACGCAGTATTTT.

This clone is a singleton in its sample. The chain uses TRBV6-6 and TRBJ2-2, with D maybe TRBD2 (5 bases). This CDR3 contains 12 residues. The germline V gene encodes CDR1 MNHNY and CDR2 SVGAGI (reference sequence). Trimming took 6 bases from V and 4 from J, leaving 6 bases between them. The DNA for the CDR3 is TGTGCCAGCAGGGGAGTCACCGGGGAGCTGTTTTTT. Translation: CASRGVTGELFF.